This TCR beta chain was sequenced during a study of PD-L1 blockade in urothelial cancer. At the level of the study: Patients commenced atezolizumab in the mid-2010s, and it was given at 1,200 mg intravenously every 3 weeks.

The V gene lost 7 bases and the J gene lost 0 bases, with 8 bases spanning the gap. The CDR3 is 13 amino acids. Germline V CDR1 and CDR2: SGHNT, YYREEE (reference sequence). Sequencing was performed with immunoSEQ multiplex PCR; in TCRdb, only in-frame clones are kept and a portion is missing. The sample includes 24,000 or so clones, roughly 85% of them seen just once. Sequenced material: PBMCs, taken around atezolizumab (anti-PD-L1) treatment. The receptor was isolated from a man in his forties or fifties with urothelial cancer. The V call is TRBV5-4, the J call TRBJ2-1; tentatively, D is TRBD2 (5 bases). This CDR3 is CASQLDSYNEQFF. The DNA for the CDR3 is TGTGCCAGCCAACTAGACTCCTACAATGAGCAGTTCTTC.